The 22 T cell receptor beta chains reported below all come from one sample, sequenced in a study of T cell clones after liver transplantation. The assay was immunoSEQ multiplex PCR, and TCRdb's table has in-frame clones only and misses some. The profile shows about 21,000 clones, roughly 92% of them singletons. The sample in question was CD8+ T cells from blood, obtained around 27 months after liver transplant. These receptors originate from a human patient who received a liver transplant. Some T cells may have originated in the graft donor.

The CDR3 loop reads CASSLDQYEQYF. CDR3 DNA sequence: TGTGCCAGCAGCTTAGATCAATACGAGCAGTACTTC. The gene calls are TRBV11-3 and TRBJ2-7, with D unclear. V lost 0 bases and J 4 bases, leaving 4 bases between the germline ends. The germline gives CDR1 SGHNT, CDR2 YENEEA. CDR3 length equals 12 residues.

The chain carries TRBV29-1 and TRBJ2-1, with D perhaps matching TRBD2 (7 bases). Germline assignment: CDR1 SQVTM and CDR2 ANQGSEA. CDR3 size: 14 residues. Trimming left V 4 bases short and J 3 bases short, with 13 bases between. The CDR3 loop reads CSVVGGQVYNEQFF. The CDR3 DNA reads TGCAGCGTTGTCGGGGGGCAGGTCTACAATGAGCAGTTCTTC.

This sequence joins TRBV13 and TRBJ2-7, with 9 positions matching TRBD1. V gave up 6 bases and J gave up 2 bases; unmatched junction bases: 8. Per the germline V gene, CDR1 is PRHDT and CDR2 is FYEKMQ (reference sequence). The CDR3 covers 15 residues. The chain's CDR3 is CASSHTGGATYEQYF. CDR3 sequence (DNA): TGTGCCAGCAGTCATACAGGGGGCGCAACCTACGAGCAGTACTTC.

The V call is TRBV27, the J call TRBJ2-2, with D perhaps assigned TRBD1 or TRBD2 (6 bases each). V was trimmed by 7 bases and J by 7 bases, leaving 22 bases between them. Looked up from germline, CDR1 is MNHEY and CDR2 is SMNVEV (reference sequence). This CDR3 is built from 16 residues. For the CDR3, the DNA is TGTGCCAGCACCACCGTGGGGGGACAAGCGGGCGGGGAGCTGTTTTTT. It codes for CASTTVGGQAGGELFF.

The rearrangement links TRBV6-5 to TRBJ1-2; D possibly corresponds to TRBD1 (5 bases). Germline V gene sequence: CDR1 MNHEY, CDR2 SVGAGI. The CDR3 is made up of 16 amino acids. The V gene lost 2 bases and the J gene lost 3 bases, with 16 bases spanning the gap. Here the CDR3 reads CASSYQIEGRHYGYTF. As DNA, the CDR3 is TGTGCCAGCAGTTACCAAATAGAGGGGCGGCACTATGGCTACACCTTC.

This chain connects TRBV4-1 to TRBJ1-1, with D maybe TRBD1 (6 bases). CDR1 MGHRA and CDR2 YSYEKL come from the germline V gene. CDR3 size: 15 residues. V shed 4 bases and J shed 0 bases, with 12 bases lying between them. This CDR3 is CASSLAGTLNTEAFF. CDR3 sequence (DNA): TGCGCCAGCAGCCTGGCCGGGACATTGAACACTGAAGCTTTCTTT.

V is TRBV27 and J is TRBJ1-2; 9 bases align to TRBD1. This CDR3 spans 13 amino acids. With 5 bases clipped from V and 9 bases from J, the junction kept 7 bases outside the gene matches. Germline CDR1 reads MNHEY; CDR2 reads SMNVEV (reference sequence). The CDR3 DNA reads as TGTGCCAGCAGTCCGGGACAGGGCGTTAGCTACACCTTC. Its protein product is CASSPGQGVSYTF.

This clone was observed a single time. This chain connects TRBV7-2 to TRBJ2-7, with 10 bases matching TRBD2. Trimming took 5 bases from V and 3 from J; bases not matched to a gene: 7. The CDR3 totals 15 residues. Germline loops: CDR1 SGHTA, CDR2 FQGNSA. Here the CDR3 DNA reads TGTGCCAGCAGCCCCGGACTAGCGGTCAGCTACGAGCAGTACTTC. Encoded protein: CASSPGLAVSYEQYF.

CDR3 nucleotide sequence: TGTGCCAGCAGCTCGGGGACAGTTAATGAAAAACTGTTTTTT. Its protein is CASSSGTVNEKLFF. The V call is TRBV9, the J call TRBJ1-4, with TRBD1 matching 7 bases. The CDR3 is made up of 14 amino acids. Germline assignment: CDR1 SGDLS and CDR2 YYNGEE. The ends lost 4 bases at V and 4 bases at J; junction bases unmatched: 4.

This chain connects TRBV11-3 to TRBJ2-7; the match to TRBD1 covers 7 bases. Trimming took 5 bases from V and 3 from J; bases not matched to a gene: 1. Per germline, CDR1 SGHNT and CDR2 YENEEA. The CDR3 has 12 amino acids. The DNA of the CDR3 is TGTGCCAGCAGCCCAGGGGGCTACGAGCAGTACTTC. It specifies CASSPGGYEQYF.

This sequence joins TRBV6-5 and TRBJ2-1, with no clear D. Germline V gene sequence: CDR1 MNHEY, CDR2 SVGAGI. The length of the CDR3 is 13 residues. V was clipped by 2 bases and J by 7 bases, with 9 bases between them. CDR3 region: CASSYGLGNEQFF. Here the CDR3 DNA reads TGTGCCAGCAGTTACGGTCTGGGAAATGAGCAGTTCTTC.

The rearrangement uses TRBV5-6 and TRBJ1-2; D possibly corresponds to TRBD1 (5 bases). Looked up from germline, CDR1 is SGHDT and CDR2 is YYEEEE. Trimming removed 4 bases from V and 2 bases from J, with 9 bases in between. The CDR3 is 13 amino acids. CDR3 coding DNA: TGTGCCAGCAGCCGGGAGGGGAACTATGGCTACACCTTC. Its translation: CASSREGNYGYTF.

This clone was observed once. The V call is TRBV5-4, the J call TRBJ2-4, with 9 bases aligning to TRBD2. Trimming cost V 1 base and J 9 bases; bases outside gene matches: 2. Germline assignment: CDR1 SGHNT and CDR2 YYREEE (reference sequence). CDR3 length: 13 amino acids. The CDR3 here is CASSLMTSGIQYF. The CDR3 DNA reads as TGTGCCAGCAGCTTGATGACTAGCGGCATTCAGTACTTC.

J is TRBJ2-7 and V is TRBV7-2; 7 nucleotides agree with TRBD2. Germline-derived CDR1 and CDR2 are SGHTA and FQGNSA. This CDR3 region has 16 residues. V lost 2 bases to trimming and J lost 2 bases; unmatched junction nucleotides: 9. CDR3 sequence reads: CASSLSSSAGTYEQYF. The CDR3 DNA is TGTGCCAGCAGCTTATCTTCCTCAGCGGGAACCTACGAGCAGTACTTC.

The chain employs TRBV4-3 and TRBJ2-1, with TRBD2 identical over 9 bases. With V trimmed by 0 bases and J by 4 bases, 10 bases remained unmatched. CDR1 and CDR2 from the germline V gene are LGHNA and YSLEER. The CDR3 is made up of 18 amino acids. CDR3 in DNA: TGCGCCAGCAGCCAAGATCAACAAGGACTAGCGCGATACAATGAGCAGTTCTTC. It specifies CASSQDQQGLARYNEQFF.

The chain links TRBV4-2 to TRBJ2-5; 8 nucleotides align to TRBD2. Trimming removed 0 bases from V and 5 bases from J; junction bases left unmatched: 8. The CDR3 consists of 16 residues. Germline V gene data show CDR1 as LGHNA and CDR2 as YNFKEQ. CDR3 amino acids: CASSQDTSGRWETQYF. The CDR3 DNA reads TGTGCCAGCAGCCAAGATACCAGCGGGAGATGGGAGACCCAGTACTTC.

This clone was detected only once. V and J are TRBV5-4 and TRBJ1-1; D possibly corresponds to TRBD1 (5 bases). CDR1 is SGHNT and CDR2 is YYREEE in the germline V gene (reference sequence). This CDR3 has 19 amino acids. Trimming took off 2 bases at V and 1 base at J, with 24 bases between the two ends. CDR3 nucleotides: TGTGCCAGCAGCTTTAAATTCGGCCAGGGAGGATTTAGGAACACTGAAGCTTTCTTT. Protein sequence: CASSFKFGQGGFRNTEAFF.

This chain joins TRBV6-4 and TRBJ2-1; D is uncertain. V dropped 2 bases and J dropped 7 bases, with 9 bases sitting between them. Germline CDR1 reads MRHNA; CDR2 reads SNTAGT. CDR3 length equals 13 residues. CDR3 nucleotides: TGTGCCAGCAGTGACAGGGAACAAAATGAGCAGTTCTTC. Protein sequence: CASSDREQNEQFF.

The CDR3 region has the DNA TGTGCCAGCAGCCCGGGACAGGACTACGGCAATCAGCCCCAGCATTTT. It is translated as CASSPGQDYGNQPQHF. The rearrangement uses TRBV7-9 and TRBJ1-5; the match to TRBD1 covers 8 bases. Germline V CDR1 and CDR2: SEHNR, FQNEAQ (reference sequence). The ends lost 5 bases at V and 2 bases at J; junction bases unmatched: 8. This CDR3 contains 16 residues.

As for this clone: Within the sample, other DNA sequences also encode this same CDR3. The V gene is TRBV2, the J gene TRBJ2-7; a possible D gene is TRBD2 (6 bases). CDR3 length: 11 residues. V gave up 11 bases and J gave up 4 bases, with 12 bases separating them. Germline V gene lookup returns CDR1 SNHLY and CDR2 FYNNEI. The CDR3 DNA is TGTGCCGGGCGGGGTCGGTACGAGCAGTACTTC. Protein: CAGRGRYEQYF.

The V gene is TRBV29-1, the J gene TRBJ2-7; 11 positions agree with TRBD2. Unmatched junction bases numbered 6, after V lost 7 bases and J lost 4 bases. This CDR3 has 13 amino acids. In germline, CDR1 is SQVTM, CDR2 ANQGSEA. The CDR3 here is CSGTTSGSYEQYF. DNA of the CDR3: TGCAGCGGGACTACTAGCGGGAGTTACGAGCAGTACTTC.

This clone was seen a single time. The chain couples TRBV4-3 to TRBJ1-1; 10 nucleotides agree with TRBD1. CDR1 and CDR2 from the germline V gene are LGHNA and YSLEER. V shed 3 bases and J 6 bases; nucleotides not matched to a gene: 7. The CDR3 covers 15 residues. The CDR3: CASSHAGQGGAEAFF. Written as DNA, the CDR3 is TGCGCCAGCAGCCACGCTGGACAGGGGGGTGCTGAAGCTTTCTTT.